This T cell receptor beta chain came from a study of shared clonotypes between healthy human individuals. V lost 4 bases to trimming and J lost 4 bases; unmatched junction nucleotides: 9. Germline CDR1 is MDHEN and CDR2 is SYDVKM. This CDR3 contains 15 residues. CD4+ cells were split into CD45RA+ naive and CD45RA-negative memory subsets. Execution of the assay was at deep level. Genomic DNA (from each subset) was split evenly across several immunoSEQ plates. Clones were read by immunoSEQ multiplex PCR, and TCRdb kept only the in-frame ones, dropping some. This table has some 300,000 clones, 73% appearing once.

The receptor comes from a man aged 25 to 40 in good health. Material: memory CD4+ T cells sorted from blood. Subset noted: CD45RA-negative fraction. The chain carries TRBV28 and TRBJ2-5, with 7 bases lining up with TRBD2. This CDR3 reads CASSSRREESETQYF. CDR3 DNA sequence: TGTGCCAGCAGTTCCCGACGGGAGGAGTCAGAGACCCAGTACTTC. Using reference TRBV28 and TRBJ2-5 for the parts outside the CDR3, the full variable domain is DVKVTQSSRYLVKRTGEKVFLECVQDMDHENMFWYRQDPGLGLRLIYFSYDVKMKEKGDIPEGYSVSREKKERFSLILESASTNQTSMYLCASSSRREESETQYFGPGTRLLVL.